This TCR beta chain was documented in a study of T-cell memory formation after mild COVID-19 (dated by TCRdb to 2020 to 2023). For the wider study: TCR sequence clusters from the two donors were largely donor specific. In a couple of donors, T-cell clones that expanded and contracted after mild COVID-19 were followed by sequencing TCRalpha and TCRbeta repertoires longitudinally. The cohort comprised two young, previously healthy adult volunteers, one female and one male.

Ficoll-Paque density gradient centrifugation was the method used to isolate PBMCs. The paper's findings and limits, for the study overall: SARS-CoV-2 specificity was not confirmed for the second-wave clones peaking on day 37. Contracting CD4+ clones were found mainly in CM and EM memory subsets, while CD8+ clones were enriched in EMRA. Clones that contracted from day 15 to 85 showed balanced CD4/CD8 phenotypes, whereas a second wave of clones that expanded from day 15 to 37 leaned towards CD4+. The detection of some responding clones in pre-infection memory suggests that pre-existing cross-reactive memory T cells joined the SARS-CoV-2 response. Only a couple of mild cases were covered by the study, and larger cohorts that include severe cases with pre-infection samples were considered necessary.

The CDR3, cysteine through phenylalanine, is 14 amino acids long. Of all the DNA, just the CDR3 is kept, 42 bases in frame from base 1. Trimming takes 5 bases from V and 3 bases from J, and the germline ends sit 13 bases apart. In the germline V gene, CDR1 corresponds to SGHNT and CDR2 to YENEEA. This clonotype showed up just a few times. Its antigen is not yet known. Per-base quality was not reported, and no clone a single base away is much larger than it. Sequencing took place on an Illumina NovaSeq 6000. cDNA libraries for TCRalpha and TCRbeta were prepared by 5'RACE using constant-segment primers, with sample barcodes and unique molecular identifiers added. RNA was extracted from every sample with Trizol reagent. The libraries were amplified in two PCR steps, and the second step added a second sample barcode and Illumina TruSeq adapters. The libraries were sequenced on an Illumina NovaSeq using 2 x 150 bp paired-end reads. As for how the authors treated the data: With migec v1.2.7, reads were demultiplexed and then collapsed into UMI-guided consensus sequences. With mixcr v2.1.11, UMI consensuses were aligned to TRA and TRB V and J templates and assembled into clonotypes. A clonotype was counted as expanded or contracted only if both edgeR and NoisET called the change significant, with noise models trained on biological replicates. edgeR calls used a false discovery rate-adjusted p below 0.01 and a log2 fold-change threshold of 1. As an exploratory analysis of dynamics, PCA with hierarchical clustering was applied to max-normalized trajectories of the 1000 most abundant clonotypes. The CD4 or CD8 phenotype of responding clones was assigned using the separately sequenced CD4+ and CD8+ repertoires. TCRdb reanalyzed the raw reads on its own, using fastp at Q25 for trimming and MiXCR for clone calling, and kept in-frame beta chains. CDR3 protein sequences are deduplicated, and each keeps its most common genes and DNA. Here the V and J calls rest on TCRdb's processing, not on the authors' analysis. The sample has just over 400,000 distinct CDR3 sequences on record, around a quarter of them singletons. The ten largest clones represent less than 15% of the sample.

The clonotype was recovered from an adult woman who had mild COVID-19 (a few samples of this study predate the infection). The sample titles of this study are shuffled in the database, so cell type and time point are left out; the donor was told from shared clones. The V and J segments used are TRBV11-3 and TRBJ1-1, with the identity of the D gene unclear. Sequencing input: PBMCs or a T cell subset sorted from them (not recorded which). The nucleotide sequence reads TGTGCCAGCAGCCCGTCCCCCACTTACACTGAAGCTTTCTTT. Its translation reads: CASSPSPTYTEAFF.